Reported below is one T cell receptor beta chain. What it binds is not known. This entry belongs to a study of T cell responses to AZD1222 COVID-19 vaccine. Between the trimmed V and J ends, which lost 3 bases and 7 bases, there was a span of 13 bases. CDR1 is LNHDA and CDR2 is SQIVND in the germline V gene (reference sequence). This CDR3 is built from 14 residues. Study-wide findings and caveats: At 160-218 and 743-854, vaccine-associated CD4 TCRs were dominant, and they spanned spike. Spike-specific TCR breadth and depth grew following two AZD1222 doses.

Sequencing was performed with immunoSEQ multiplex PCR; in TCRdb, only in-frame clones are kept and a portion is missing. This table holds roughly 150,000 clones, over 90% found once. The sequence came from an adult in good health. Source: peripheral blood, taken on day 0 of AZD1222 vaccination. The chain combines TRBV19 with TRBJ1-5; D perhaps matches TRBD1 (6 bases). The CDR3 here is CASSIGGTRQPQHF. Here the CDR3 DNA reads TGTGCCAGTAGTATCGGGGGCACAAGGCAGCCCCAGCATTTT.